The entry below gives a single T cell receptor (beta chain) sequence along with its context. Its antigen remains unknown. This sample's time point: newly diagnosed GD, antithyroid drugs for less than 3 months. PBMCs provided the RNA from which the TCR library was made. The source of the sample is a study of regulatory T cells in long-lasting Graves disease. Researchers made TCR beta libraries by using iRepertoire HTBI primers and running Arm-PCR on CDR3 regions. From the multiplex PCR reads, TCRdb called clonotypes with MiXCR, one entry per CDR3 protein. This table holds around 500,000 distinct CDR3 sequences, around 16% found once. Findings and caveats of the study: Persistent patients had a count of shared public clonotypes (approximately 2,700) that exceeded that of new patients (about 930).

This same sample was also taken into another study, of T cells in Graves' hyperthyroidism and ophthalmopathy. From that report: A set of HTBI primers served as the primers for a first-round RT-PCR of the TCR CDR3.

This specimen was peripheral blood mononuclear cells (PBMCs), taken at new diagnosis, from a patient treated with antithyroid drugs. The sequence derives from a woman aged 35-65 years with Graves disease.

In nucleotides, the CDR3 is TGCGCCAGCAGCCGACCCCGGGAGAGGGGAAACACCATATATTTT. As protein: CASSRPRERGNTIYF. V usage is TRBV4-1 and J usage is TRBJ1-3; D gene ambiguous. CDR3 length equals 15 residues. CDR1 is MGHRA, CDR2 YSYEKL, per germline. The V end was cut by 4 bases, the J end by 4 bases, with 14 bases between.